What follows are 31 T cell receptor beta chains derived from one specimen sequenced in a study of Ad26.COV2.S vaccination and SARS-CoV-2 variants. Data came from immunoSEQ multiplex PCR; TCRdb stores just in-frame clones and leaves some out. The table lists about 140,000 clones, about nine tenths of them singletons. Specimen: peripheral blood, collected after recovery from COVID-19. All receptors come from a human donor who had recovered from COVID-19.

J is TRBJ1-1 and V is TRBV29-1; no clear D gene. Germline V lookup: CDR1 SQVTM, CDR2 ANQGSEA. The CDR3 contains 12 residues. V was shortened by 7 bases and J by 7 bases, with 16 bases between the two germline ends. The CDR3 loop is CSGSLTVNEAFF. For the CDR3, the DNA is TGCAGCGGTTCGTTGACTGTTAATGAAGCTTTCTTT.

The V call is TRBV7-2, the J call TRBJ1-1; perhaps TRBD1 as D (5 bases). Germline V gene sequence: CDR1 SGHTA, CDR2 FQGNSA. The length of the CDR3 is 13 residues. V was pared by 5 bases and J by 4 bases, with 11 bases between. The CDR3 here is CASSPQGITEAFF. The CDR3 coding sequence is TGTGCCAGCAGCCCCCAGGGCATCACTGAAGCTTTCTTT.

V is TRBV6-5 and J is TRBJ1-6; perhaps TRBD1 as D (6 bases). Germline V gives CDR1 MNHEY, CDR2 SVGAGI. Trimming took off 5 bases at V and 10 bases at J, with 15 bases between the two ends. This CDR3 spans 14 amino acids. The CDR3 DNA reads as TGTGCCAGCAGTCCACTTTTACAGGGATCACCCCTCCACTTT. Protein sequence: CASSPLLQGSPLHF.

This clone is a singleton in its sample. This sequence joins TRBV30 and TRBJ2-5, with a possible D match to TRBD1 (5 bases). Germline V gene sequence: CDR1 GTSNPN, CDR2 SVGIG (reference sequence). This CDR3 has 15 residues. V lost 0 bases and J lost 2, with 13 bases in between. CDR3 protein: CAWSVIEGAQETQYF. CDR3 in DNA: TGTGCCTGGAGTGTTATCGAAGGGGCTCAAGAGACCCAGTACTTC.

The CDR3 loop is CAWSYLDEQYF. The DNA for the CDR3 is TGTGCCTGGAGTTACCTCGACGAGCAGTACTTC. V is TRBV30 and J is TRBJ2-7, with D unclear. V was clipped by 2 bases and J by 5 bases, with 7 bases between them. Germline CDR1 GTSNPN, CDR2 SVGIG (reference sequence). This CDR3 spans 11 amino acids.

J is TRBJ2-2 and V is TRBV6-5; 7 bases are shared with TRBD1. Germline CDR1 MNHEY, CDR2 SVGAGI. The V gene end was trimmed by 5 bases and the J gene end by 3 bases; junction bases not matched to a gene: 6. The CDR3 length is 15 residues. CDR3 nucleotide sequence: TGTGCCAGCAGTCTAGGGGGCGCGGACACCGGGGAGCTGTTTTTT. It is translated as CASSLGGADTGELFF.

The chain combines TRBV4-3 with TRBJ2-7, with TRBD2 identical over 11 bases. CDR3 length: 14 residues. V dropped 2 bases and J dropped 3; count of bases not matched to a gene: 0. Germline loops: CDR1 LGHNA, CDR2 YSLEER. For the CDR3, the DNA is TGCGCCAGCAGCCAACTAGCGGGGGGCTACGAGCAGTACTTC. Encoded protein: CASSQLAGGYEQYF.

The V call is TRBV24-1, the J call TRBJ2-3; D remains ambiguous. This CDR3 has 14 amino acids. Germline CDR1 reads KGHDR; CDR2 reads SFDVKD. The V end lost 4 bases, the J end lost 3 bases, and 10 bases lay between the germline ends. The CDR3 here is CATSESRRTDTQYF. The CDR3 nucleotides are TGTGCCACCAGTGAGTCCAGGCGGACAGATACGCAGTATTTT.

The J gene is TRBJ1-5, the V gene TRBV5-4, with 8 bases aligning to TRBD1. J lost 7 bases, V lost 5 bases, and 8 bases had no gene match. The CDR3 contains 14 residues. Germline V lookup: CDR1 SGHNT, CDR2 YYREEE (reference sequence). CDR3 DNA: TGTGCCAGCAGTTCCCAGGGGGCGAACCAGCCCCAGCATTTT. The encoded protein is CASSSQGANQPQHF.

The chain joins TRBV9 to TRBJ1-6; D is ambiguous. The CDR3 is made up of 15 amino acids. CDR1 and CDR2 (germline): SGDLS, YYNGEE. Trimming stripped 0 bases from V and 5 bases from J, with 9 bases between. CDR3 protein: CASSVGVRDNSPLHF. The CDR3 DNA reads as TGTGCCAGCAGCGTAGGTGTAAGGGATAATTCACCCCTCCACTTT.

The V gene is TRBV19, the J gene TRBJ2-3; no definite D call. This CDR3 spans 12 amino acids. Germline lookup yields CDR1 LNHDA and CDR2 SQIVND (reference sequence). V lost 5 bases to trimming and J lost 0 bases, with 3 bases between them. CDR3 loop: CASSGSTDTQYF. CDR3 coding DNA: TGTGCCAGTAGTGGGAGCACAGATACGCAGTATTTT.

The chain is built from TRBV11-2 and TRBJ1-2; D gene unclear. Trimming took 0 bases from V and 8 from J, leaving 13 bases between them. Germline values: CDR1 SGHAT, CDR2 FQNNGV. The CDR3 loop spans 14 amino acids. DNA for the CDR3: TGTGCCAGCAGCTTAGAAAGCGGGTGGGGAGGCTACACCTTC. The encoded protein is CASSLESGWGGYTF.

The chain employs TRBV6-2 or TRBV6-3 and TRBJ2-2; either TRBD1 or TRBD2 may supply D (5 bases each). The germline gives CDR1 MNHEY, CDR2 SVGEGT. The germline V and J ends were trimmed by 5 bases and 4 bases, with 17 bases remaining between them. There are 16 residues in the CDR3. CDR3 protein: CASSPPGPGGTGELFF. CDR3 sequence (DNA): TGTGCCAGCAGTCCACCGGGACCGGGTGGCACCGGGGAGCTGTTTTTT.

The V call is TRBV6-2 or TRBV6-3, the J call TRBJ1-6, with D maybe TRBD1 (5 bases). With 5 bases removed from V and 10 bases from J, the gap between germline ends came to 15 bases. Germline values: CDR1 MNHEY, CDR2 SVGEGT. The CDR3 loop spans 14 amino acids. The CDR3 region has the DNA TGTGCCAGCAGTGCCCTCCACGGGACCTCACCCCTCCACTTT. Translated, it gives CASSALHGTSPLHF.

The table lists this clone with a few counts. This chain uses TRBV19 with TRBJ1-5, with D possibly being TRBD1 (5 bases). V was shortened by 4 bases and J by 1 base, with 14 bases between the two germline ends. The CDR3 totals 16 residues. Germline values: CDR1 LNHDA, CDR2 SQIVND (reference sequence). CDR3: CASSNRDGLSNQPQHF. The CDR3 DNA follows: TGTGCCAGTAGTAACCGGGACGGACTGAGCAATCAGCCCCAGCATTTT.

The chain has TRBV6-5 and TRBJ1-2; 8 bases are shared with TRBD1. The CDR3 loop spans 15 amino acids. The germline V gene has CDR1 MNHEY and CDR2 SVGAGI. Losses at the gene ends were 5 bases for V and 8 bases for J; bases not matched to a gene: 13. The CDR3 sequence: CASSLGEAGGRGYTF. The CDR3 DNA follows: TGTGCCAGCAGTCTGGGGGAAGCAGGGGGCAGGGGCTACACCTTC.

The V call is TRBV4-1, the J call TRBJ2-7; perhaps TRBD1 as D (7 bases). This CDR3 has 17 amino acids. Germline V CDR1 and CDR2: MGHRA, YSYEKL. V lost 4 bases, J lost 4 bases, and 23 bases lay in between. In nucleotides, the CDR3 is TGCGCCAGCAGCCTTCACTTCCAGGGGGGCTTCGCATACGAGCAGTACTTC. It yields the protein CASSLHFQGGFAYEQYF.

This chain connects TRBV7-9 to TRBJ2-1, with D tentatively TRBD1 (6 bases). With 3 bases removed from V and 5 bases from J, the gap between germline ends came to 8 bases. This CDR3 spans 13 amino acids. CDR1 SEHNR and CDR2 FQNEAQ come from the germline V gene (reference sequence). CDR3 loop: CASSFGQNNEQFF. CDR3 DNA sequence: TGTGCCAGCAGCTTCGGACAGAACAATGAGCAGTTCTTC.

The chain combines TRBV19 with TRBJ1-5; D not resolved. The CDR3 sequence is 13 residues long. Germline CDR1 LNHDA, CDR2 SQIVND (reference sequence). V shed 5 bases and J shed 9 bases, with 14 bases lying between them. In nucleotides, the CDR3 is TGTGCCAGTAGTGCCGACGAACGACGGCCCCAGCATTTT. It yields the protein CASSADERRPQHF.

The chain recombines TRBV9 with TRBJ2-3, with 13 bases lining up with TRBD2. Germline CDR1 is SGDLS and CDR2 is YYNGEE. The trim removed 0 bases at V and 5 bases at J, leaving 9 bases unmatched. The CDR3 contains 18 residues. Written as DNA, the CDR3 is TGTGCCAGCAGCGTAGCCTCACTAGCGGGGGGGCTTATAGATACGCAGTATTTT. Protein product: CASSVASLAGGLIDTQYF.

V usage is TRBV6-2 or TRBV6-3 and J usage is TRBJ1-1; D not resolved. The germline V gene has CDR1 MNHEY and CDR2 SVGEGT. V lost 5 bases to trimming and J lost 1 base, with 11 bases between them. This CDR3 contains 14 residues. The CDR3 DNA reads as TGTGCCAGCAGTAACACTTCGACGAACACTGAAGCTTTCTTT. This codes for CASSNTSTNTEAFF.

The sample holds one count of this clone. CDR3 residues: CASSFQAAIPGSPYGTDTQYF. The DNA for the CDR3 is TGTGCCAGCAGTTTTCAGGCAGCTATCCCAGGCTCCCCCTATGGCACAGATACGCAGTATTTT. V is TRBV27 and J is TRBJ2-3; no firm D call. CDR3 length equals 21 residues. Trimming took 3 bases from V and 1 from J, leaving 29 bases between them. Looked up from germline, CDR1 is MNHEY and CDR2 is SMNVEV (reference sequence).

The chain links TRBV2 to TRBJ1-1; D not certain. CDR3 length: 13 residues. V shed 7 bases and J shed 0 bases, with 9 bases lying between them. Germline values: CDR1 SNHLY, CDR2 FYNNEI. CDR3 protein: CASTITVNTEAFF. As DNA, the CDR3 is TGTGCCAGCACCATCACAGTGAACACTGAAGCTTTCTTT.

This rearrangement joins TRBV6-5 to TRBJ1-2; no reliable D call. The CDR3 spans 14 residues. Germline V gene lookup returns CDR1 MNHEY and CDR2 SVGAGI. Trimming left V 7 bases short and J 0 bases short, with 12 bases between. CDR3 nucleotide sequence: TGTGCCAGCAACCCCGGCGGAGCTAACTATGGCTACACCTTC. It specifies CASNPGGANYGYTF.

The chain combines TRBV5-1 with TRBJ2-6; D might be TRBD1 (6 bases). V was shortened by 2 bases and J by 1 base, with 7 bases between the two germline ends. CDR1 SGHRS and CDR2 YFSETQ come from the germline V gene. The CDR3 has 15 amino acids. The CDR3 protein is CASSLGQSGANVLTF. The CDR3 coding sequence is TGCGCCAGCAGCTTAGGACAGTCTGGGGCCAACGTCCTGACTTTC.

The chain has TRBV12-3 or TRBV12-4 and TRBJ1-6, with D unresolved. V was shortened by 5 bases and J by 7 bases, with 9 bases between the two germline ends. The CDR3 has 13 amino acids. This CDR3 is CASSQKSNSPLHF. The CDR3 DNA reads as TGTGCCAGCAGTCAAAAAAGCAATTCACCCCTCCACTTT.

This clone has only a few counts. The chain is built from TRBV7-9 and TRBJ1-2, with D perhaps TRBD1 (5 bases). This CDR3 region has 16 residues. Trimming took 2 bases from V and 2 from J, leaving 15 bases between them. In germline, CDR1 is SEHNR, CDR2 FQNEAQ (reference sequence). The CDR3 nucleotides read TGTGCCAGCAGCTTATGGCCAGGGAAGGACAACTATGGCTACACCTTC. Encoded protein: CASSLWPGKDNYGYTF.

Ten or more counts support this clone. This rearrangement joins TRBV18 to TRBJ2-7, with D unclear. There are 15 residues in the CDR3. Germline CDR1 and CDR2: KGHSH and LQKENI. V was cut by 3 bases and J by 3 bases, with 15 bases left in between. The DNA of the CDR3 is TGTGCCAGCTCACCGGGATCCGAGTCCAACTACGAGCAGTACTTC. Translated, it gives CASSPGSESNYEQYF.

The chain is built from TRBV28 and TRBJ2-1; D may be TRBD1 or TRBD2 (5 bases each). V was shortened by 5 bases and J by 3 bases, with 11 bases between the two germline ends. Germline V gene lookup returns CDR1 MDHEN and CDR2 SYDVKM. The CDR3 length is 14 residues. The CDR3 DNA reads as TGTGCCAGCAGTAGGGACGGTGACTACAATGAGCAGTTCTTC. Encoded protein: CASSRDGDYNEQFF.

The rearrangement links TRBV6-6 to TRBJ1-2; D possibly corresponds to TRBD1 (6 bases). The CDR3 length is 13 residues. CDR1 and CDR2 from the germline V gene are MNHNY and SVGAGI (reference sequence). Trimming removed 7 bases at V and 8 bases at J, with 17 bases between. The DNA of the CDR3 is TGTGCCAGCACCAACGGGGGGGCAGGCGGCTACACCTTC. It translates to CASTNGGAGGYTF.

The V call is TRBV29-1, the J call TRBJ2-7; TRBD1 matches 7 bases. Trimming cost V 2 bases and J 7 bases; bases outside gene matches: 8. The CDR3 runs 13 residues. Germline V gene lookup returns CDR1 SQVTM and CDR2 ANQGSEA. In DNA form, the CDR3 reads TGCAGCGTTGAAAGGGGGCTCACGGGGGAGCAGTACTTC. This sequence encodes CSVERGLTGEQYF.